The 16 T cell receptor beta chains in this list originate from one sample, sequenced in a study of CD8+ T cells in alopecia areata. After isolation, RNA underwent reverse transcription to generate cDNA as the sequencing template. Here immunoSEQ multiplex PCR was the method, and the copy in TCRdb shows in-frame clones only, minus some. The table lists more than 150,000 clones, about 51% of them singletons. Treatment specified: oral pan-JAK inhibitor, 5-10 mg twice daily. This material consisted of CD8+ T cells sorted from blood, taken at week 52, from a patient treated with tofacitinib. The source of these receptors is a human donor with alopecia areata.

The chain has TRBV5-6 and TRBJ1-2; possible D gene TRBD1, 5 bases. Between the trimmed V and J ends, which lost 4 bases and 4 bases, there was a span of 20 bases. This CDR3 is 16 amino acids long. Germline V gene sequence: CDR1 SGHDT, CDR2 YYEEEE. Here the CDR3 DNA reads TGTGCCAGCAGCCCTACAGGAGAGGGCCTTACCTATGGCTACACCTTC. This translates into CASSPTGEGLTYGYTF.

This chain joins TRBV25-1 and TRBJ1-2; no reliable D call. The CDR3 length is 13 residues. Trimming left V 1 base short and J 5 bases short, with 8 bases between. Germline CDR1 and CDR2: MGHDK and SYGVNS. In DNA, the CDR3 is TGTGCCAGCAGTGAATCCAACTATTATGGCTACACCTTC. Translated: CASSESNYYGYTF.

The chain uses TRBV5-6 and TRBJ2-5, with 9 bases fitting TRBD1. CDR1 is SGHDT, CDR2 YYEEEE, per germline. Unmatched junction bases numbered 9, after V lost 4 bases and J lost 5 bases. The CDR3 has 15 amino acids. CDR3 sequence reads: CASSAGTGSWETQYF. The CDR3 bases are TGTGCCAGCAGCGCCGGGACAGGGAGTTGGGAGACCCAGTACTTC. The variable domain in full, completed from reference TRBV5-6 and TRBJ2-5, reads DAGVTQSPTHLIKTRGQQVTLRCSPKSGHDTVSWYQQALGQGPQFIFQYYEEEERQRGNFPDRFSGHQFPNYSSELNVNALLLGDSALYLCASSAGTGSWETQYFGPGTRLLVL.

The chain has TRBV6-5 and TRBJ2-5; D not certain. The germline gives CDR1 MNHEY, CDR2 SVGAGI. V was trimmed by 8 bases and J by 7 bases, leaving 14 bases between them. There are 12 residues in the CDR3. The CDR3 loop reads CASGGVLGTQYF. Written as DNA, the CDR3 is TGTGCCAGCGGTGGGGTATTGGGGACCCAGTACTTC.

This clone was found a few times. The rearrangement joins TRBV19 to TRBJ1-1, with unresolved D. Germline CDR1 reads LNHDA; CDR2 reads SQIVND (reference sequence). The V end was cut by 3 bases, the J end by 4 bases, with 9 bases between. The CDR3 runs 13 residues. In nucleotides, the CDR3 is TGTGCCAGTAGTATTGGGGTATTCACTGAAGCTTTCTTT. Translating it yields CASSIGVFTEAFF.

The chain has TRBV6-6 and TRBJ2-3, with D unclear. V shed 6 bases and J shed 3 bases, with 7 bases lying between them. The CDR3 consists of 12 residues. Germline lookup yields CDR1 MNHNY and CDR2 SVGAGI (reference sequence). CDR3 region: CASRLGTDTQYF. CDR3 sequence (DNA): TGTGCCAGCAGGCTCGGGACAGATACGCAGTATTTT.

The CDR3 DNA is TGTGCCAGCAGCCCAGTAAACACTGAAGCTTTCTTT. Residues: CASSPVNTEAFF. The chain has TRBV13 and TRBJ1-1, with no clear D. V was trimmed by 5 bases and J by 2 bases, leaving 6 bases between them. This CDR3 has 12 residues. CDR1 is PRHDT and CDR2 is FYEKMQ in the germline V gene (reference sequence).

The chain employs TRBV7-2 and TRBJ1-1; no definite D call. V lost 5 bases to trimming and J lost 1 base, with 20 bases between them. The germline V gene has CDR1 SGHTA and CDR2 FQGNSA. The CDR3 is 17 amino acids. In nucleotides, the CDR3 is TGTGCCAGCAGCCCCCGGGGTGTCATTACCCAGAACACTGAAGCTTTCTTT. Its protein product is CASSPRGVITQNTEAFF.

This clone occurred a few times. V usage is TRBV7-9 and J usage is TRBJ2-5; D may match TRBD1 or TRBD2 (5 bases each). This CDR3 contains 13 residues. Germline CDR1 and CDR2: SEHNR and FQNEAQ (reference sequence). Between the trimmed V and J ends, which lost 5 bases and 3 bases, there was a span of 10 bases. DNA for the CDR3: TGTGCCAGCAGCCGGGACCGTAAAGAGACCCAGTACTTC. It is translated as CASSRDRKETQYF.

This chain connects TRBV27 to TRBJ1-2, with D hard to call. This CDR3 has 14 amino acids. The V gene lost 2 bases and the J gene lost 0 bases, with 7 bases spanning the gap. Germline V gives CDR1 MNHEY, CDR2 SMNVEV (reference sequence). The CDR3: CASSLDGPNYGYTF. As DNA, the CDR3 is TGTGCCAGCAGTTTAGACGGGCCTAACTATGGCTACACCTTC.

The rearrangement joins TRBV15 to TRBJ2-2, with D maybe TRBD1 (6 bases). V was shortened by 8 bases and J by 5 bases, with 12 bases between the two germline ends. The length of the CDR3 is 13 residues. CDR1 and CDR2 (germline): LNHNV, YYDKDF (reference sequence). DNA for the CDR3: TGTGCCACCTACAGGGTTCGGACCGGGGAGCTGTTTTTT. This sequence encodes CATYRVRTGELFF.

This clone has a handful of counts. Here the CDR3 reads CSVDPQGNTEAFF. CDR3 bases: TGCAGCGTTGACCCGCAGGGGAACACTGAAGCTTTCTTT. V and J are TRBV29-1 and TRBJ1-1, with a weak D call TRBD1 (5 bases). CDR1 and CDR2 from the germline V gene are SQVTM and ANQGSEA. The CDR3 has 13 residues. The germline V and J ends were trimmed by 3 bases and 1 base, with 9 bases remaining between them.

The V gene is TRBV27, the J gene TRBJ2-2, with 9 bases lining up with TRBD1. J was trimmed by 4 bases and V by 7 bases; bases with no gene match: 13. CDR3 size: 17 residues. Germline V gene sequence: CDR1 MNHEY, CDR2 SMNVEV (reference sequence). CDR3 protein: CASTLIGTGIVTGELFF. CDR3 coding DNA: TGTGCCAGCACCCTGATAGGGACAGGGATTGTCACCGGGGAGCTGTTTTTT.

This clone appeared a single time. The chain joins TRBV7-9 to TRBJ2-5, with D hard to call. CDR1 SEHNR and CDR2 FQNEAQ come from the germline V gene (reference sequence). Trimming left V 1 base short and J 5 bases short, with 5 bases between. CDR3 length equals 12 residues. The DNA of the CDR3 is TGTGCCAGCAGCTTAGTGAGTGAGACCCAGTACTTC. Its protein is CASSLVSETQYF. The full variable domain, in which reference TRBV7-9 and TRBJ2-5 provide the parts outside the CDR3, is DTGVSQNPRHKITKRGQNVTFRCDPISEHNRLYWYRQTLGQGPEFLTYFQNEAQLEKSRLLSDRFSAERPKGSFSTLEIQRTEQGDSAMYLCASSLVSETQYFGPGTRLLVL.

The chain links TRBV12-5 to TRBJ1-5; no firm D call. Germline V gene lookup returns CDR1 LGHNT and CDR2 FRNRAP. Trimming removed 6 bases at V and 2 bases at J, with 14 bases between. This CDR3 has 15 amino acids. Here the CDR3 reads CASGFGWDGNQPQHF. The CDR3 bases are TGTGCTAGTGGATTCGGGTGGGATGGCAATCAGCCCCAGCATTTT.

This chain uses TRBV20-1 with TRBJ1-1; D gene unclear. This CDR3 is built from 10 residues. Trimming removed 7 bases at V and 3 bases at J, with 6 bases between. Germline V gene data show CDR1 as DFQATT and CDR2 as SNEGSKA (reference sequence). The chain's CDR3 is CSEGYTEAFF. CDR3 bases: TGCAGTGAGGGTTACACTGAAGCTTTCTTT.